A selection of T cell receptor beta chains follows, all from one sample in a study of T cell responses to AZD1222 COVID-19 vaccine. Repertoires were generated with immunoSEQ multiplex PCR, while TCRdb's copy carries only in-frame clones and drops some. The sample has 130,000 to 150,000 clones, just under 95% seen once. Sequenced material: peripheral blood, taken after recovery from COVID-19. These receptors were taken from an adult who had recovered from COVID-19. The CDR3 runs from the conserved cysteine through the conserved F or W. The D gene is left open where the match is weak. Size values are once, few and many counts, or a class for expanded clones, and some rows have none.

D gene: TRBD1
V gene: TRBV24-1
CDR3 length: 15
clone size: once
J gene: TRBJ1-5
CDR3 DNA: TGTGCCACCAGTGACTCCGGGACAGGGGGAGAGCCCCAGCATTTT
CDR3 protein: CATSDSGTGGEPQHF

D gene: -
V gene: TRBV28
CDR3 length: 14
clone size: -
J gene: TRBJ1-5
CDR3 DNA: TGTGCCAGCACCATGGGGGGGAACAATCAGCCCCAGCATTTT
CDR3 protein: CASTMGGNNQPQHF

D gene: -
V gene: TRBV4-2
CDR3 length: 16
clone size: -
J gene: TRBJ2-1
CDR3 DNA: TGTGCCAGCAGCCTAGAAGCGGTGAGCTCCTACAATGAGCAGTTCTTC
CDR3 protein: CASSLEAVSSYNEQFF

D gene: -
V gene: TRBV9
CDR3 length: 13
clone size: -
J gene: TRBJ1-2
CDR3 DNA: TGTGCCAGCAGCCGGGGGGGGTTCTCCGGCTACACCTTC
CDR3 protein: CASSRGGFSGYTF

D gene: -
V gene: TRBV15
CDR3 length: 17
clone size: -
J gene: TRBJ1-5
CDR3 DNA: TGTGCCACCAGCTCGAGGGAGGGGGGACTTCGCAATCAGCCCCAGCATTTT
CDR3 protein: CATSSREGGLRNQPQHF

D gene: -
V gene: TRBV6-4
CDR3 length: 15
clone size: -
J gene: TRBJ2-1
CDR3 DNA: TGTGCCAGCAGTCGCGACTTAGGTACGGTCAATGAGCAGTTCTTC
CDR3 protein: CASSRDLGTVNEQFF

D gene: -
V gene: TRBV5-1
CDR3 length: 15
clone size: -
J gene: TRBJ1-1
CDR3 DNA: TGCGCCAGCAGCTTGCGGGCGGAGATGAACACTGAAGCTTTCTTT
CDR3 protein: CASSLRAEMNTEAFF

D gene: TRBD1
V gene: TRBV6-2/TRBV6-3
CDR3 length: 17
clone size: -
J gene: TRBJ2-3
CDR3 DNA: TGTGCCAGCAGTTACTCGTCAGACAGGGGTACCACAGATACGCAGTATTTT
CDR3 protein: CASSYSSDRGTTDTQYF

D gene: -
V gene: TRBV5-8
CDR3 length: 16
clone size: -
J gene: TRBJ2-1
CDR3 DNA: TGTGCCAGCAGCTCTGGGGTCCCGAGCTCCTACAATGAGCAGTTCTTC
CDR3 protein: CASSSGVPSSYNEQFF

D gene: -
V gene: TRBV1
CDR3 length: 14
clone size: -
J gene: TRBJ1-2
CDR3 DNA: TGCACCAGCAGCCAAGAAGGGCCTACCTACGGCTACACCTTC
CDR3 protein: CTSSQEGPTYGYTF

D gene: -
V gene: TRBV29-1
CDR3 length: 13
clone size: -
J gene: TRBJ2-5
CDR3 DNA: TGCAGCGAGAAAACAGGACGACAAGAGACCCAGTACTTC
CDR3 protein: CSEKTGRQETQYF

D gene: -
V gene: TRBV19
CDR3 length: 14
clone size: -
J gene: TRBJ1-4
CDR3 DNA: TGTGCCAGTAGTTCGGTCTCCCTTGATGAAAAACTGTTTTTT
CDR3 protein: CASSSVSLDEKLFF

D gene: -
V gene: TRBV12-3/TRBV12-4
CDR3 length: 13
clone size: -
J gene: TRBJ1-6
CDR3 DNA: TGTGCCAGCAGTTTGGGGCACGATTCACCCCTCCACTTT
CDR3 protein: CASSLGHDSPLHF

D gene: TRBD2
V gene: TRBV10-3
CDR3 length: 16
clone size: -
J gene: TRBJ2-7
CDR3 DNA: TGTGCCATCAGTGAGGGTCGGGGGGGGAGCAACTACGAGCAGTACTTC
CDR3 protein: CAISEGRGGSNYEQYF

D gene: TRBD2
V gene: TRBV2
CDR3 length: 19
clone size: -
J gene: TRBJ2-7
CDR3 DNA: TGTGCCAGCAGCCCCATAATAGCGGGAGGCCCAAAAAACGACTACGAGCAGTACTTC
CDR3 protein: CASSPIIAGGPKNDYEQYF

D gene: -
V gene: TRBV10-3
CDR3 length: 11
clone size: -
J gene: TRBJ2-7
CDR3 DNA: TGTGCCATCGGGTCCGGGTACGAGCAGTACTTC
CDR3 protein: CAIGSGYEQYF

D gene: -
V gene: TRBV20-1
CDR3 length: 13
clone size: -
J gene: TRBJ2-7
CDR3 DNA: TGCAGTGCTAGTGTCACAGCGTTTTATGAGCAGTACTTC
CDR3 protein: CSASVTAFYEQYF

D gene: -
V gene: TRBV6-5
CDR3 length: 15
clone size: -
J gene: TRBJ1-6
CDR3 DNA: TGTGCCAGCAGCCTCGAATCCGGGGCCACTTCACCCCTCCACTTT
CDR3 protein: CASSLESGATSPLHF